The 27 T cell receptor beta chains below were found in one sample sequenced in a study of blood T cell repertoires in COVID-19. The method was immunoSEQ multiplex PCR; TCRdb's version includes in-frame clones alone and lacks a portion of them. The table records about 300,000 clones, 90% of them present only once. Sequencing used peripheral blood. Receptor source: a woman aged 30 to 39 with COVID-19, enrolled during active disease.

This clone was recorded only once. The rearrangement links TRBV5-6 to TRBJ2-5; maybe TRBD2 (6 bases). This CDR3 region has 15 residues. V was cut by 5 bases and J by 2 bases, with 16 bases left in between. Germline loops: CDR1 SGHDT, CDR2 YYEEEE. The CDR3 DNA sequence: TGTGCCAGCAGACCTTACGGGAGCTTACAAGAGACCCAGTACTTC. As protein: CASRPYGSLQETQYF.

The rearrangement uses TRBV27 and TRBJ2-3; D ambiguous. CDR3 length equals 14 residues. In germline, CDR1 is MNHEY, CDR2 SMNVEV (reference sequence). V dropped 6 bases and J dropped 7 bases, with 17 bases sitting between them. As DNA, the CDR3 is TGTGCCAGCAGCCAAACGACTTTCTCCTATACGCAGTATTTT. This gives the protein CASSQTTFSYTQYF.

The V and J genes are TRBV28 and TRBJ1-5; 7 bases match TRBD1. This CDR3 region has 19 residues. The V gene's germline CDR1 is MDHEN and CDR2 SYDVKM. With V trimmed by 3 bases and J by 0 bases, 14 bases remained unmatched. The CDR3 region is CASSLYSGTAQYSNQPQHF. The CDR3 DNA sequence: TGTGCCAGCAGTTTGTACTCCGGGACAGCCCAGTATAGCAATCAGCCCCAGCATTTT.

On this clone itself: Mismatch with germline at one junction end may stem from a read error. The rearrangement uses TRBV7-7 and TRBJ2-7; 11 nucleotides agree with TRBD1. CDR1 SSHAT and CDR2 FNYEAQ come from the germline V gene (reference sequence). The CDR3 spans 18 residues. CDR3 sequence reads: CASSPSRTGGLAGHEQYF. Here the CDR3 DNA reads TGTGCTAGCAGCCCATCCCGGACAGGGGGCCTCGCCGGCCACGAGCAGTACTTC. The full variable domain, rest sourced from reference TRBV7-7 and TRBJ2-7, is GAGVSQSPRYKVTKRGQDVTLRCDPISSHATLYWYQQALGQGPEFLTYFNYEAQPDKSGLPSDRFSAERPEGSISTLTIQRTEQRDSAMYRCASSPSRTGGLAGHEQYFGPGTRLTVT.

The chain recombines TRBV27 with TRBJ1-5; D uncertain. The CDR3 totals 14 residues. Deletions cut 3 bases from V and 0 bases from J, with 6 bases between. Germline V CDR1 and CDR2: MNHEY, SMNVEV (reference sequence). The CDR3, as DNA: TGTGCCAGCAGTTTGTCCATTAGCAATCAGCCCCAGCATTTT. It is translated as CASSLSISNQPQHF.

The chain employs TRBV13 and TRBJ2-2; 9 bases align to TRBD1. This CDR3 contains 16 residues. Per germline, CDR1 PRHDT and CDR2 FYEKMQ (reference sequence). The ends lost 5 bases at V and 7 bases at J; junction bases unmatched: 11. This CDR3 is CASSRTGQGLGGELFF. The CDR3 DNA is TGTGCCAGCAGCCGTACGGGACAGGGATTAGGCGGGGAGCTGTTTTTT. Full variable domain (rest looked up from reference TRBV13 and TRBJ2-2): AAGVIQSPRHLIKEKRETATLKCYPIPRHDTVYWYQQGPGQDPQFLISFYEKMQSDKGSIPDRFSAQQFSDYHSELNMSSLELGDSALYFCASSRTGQGLGGELFFGEGSRLTVL.

The chain couples TRBV24-1 to TRBJ2-3, with D unclear. The germline V gene encodes CDR1 KGHDR and CDR2 SFDVKD. This CDR3 comprises 14 residues. V lost 4 bases and J lost 4, with 11 bases in between. The CDR3: CATSEPGSSDTQYF. The CDR3 DNA is TGTGCCACCAGTGAACCCGGTTCTTCAGATACGCAGTATTTT.

This clone was observed once. This chain joins TRBV6-2 or TRBV6-3 and TRBJ2-2; 13 positions match TRBD2. V gave up 5 bases and J gave up 4 bases; unmatched junction bases: 4. CDR3 length equals 16 residues. Germline V lookup: CDR1 MNHEY, CDR2 SVGEGT. The CDR3 DNA sequence: TGTGCCAGCAGTCGGGGACTAGCGGGAAGCACCGGGGAGCTGTTTTTT. It codes for CASSRGLAGSTGELFF.

This clone showed up just once. J is TRBJ1-5 and V is TRBV24-1; no firm D call. CDR3 length: 13 residues. V was clipped by 3 bases and J by 3 bases, with 5 bases between them. CDR1 and CDR2 (germline): KGHDR, SFDVKD. CDR3 bases: TGTGCCACCAGTGATCTATCCAATCAGCCCCAGCATTTT. This codes for CATSDLSNQPQHF.

V is TRBV30 and J is TRBJ2-7, with 10 nucleotides matching TRBD1. CDR1 and CDR2 (germline): GTSNPN, SVGIG (reference sequence). The ends lost 8 bases at V and 4 bases at J; junction bases unmatched: 8. CDR3 length: 13 amino acids. The CDR3 protein is CAGDRDRGYEQYF. The CDR3, as DNA: TGTGCCGGTGACCGGGACAGGGGTTACGAGCAGTACTTC.

The chain has TRBV7-9 and TRBJ1-2; 8 nucleotides agree with TRBD1. V trimming: 5 bases; J trimming: 6 bases; junction bases outside the gene matches: 5. Germline CDR1 and CDR2: SEHNR and FQNEAQ (reference sequence). The CDR3 loop spans 13 amino acids. The CDR3 sequence: CASSPQGADGYTF. As DNA, the CDR3 is TGTGCCAGCAGCCCGCAGGGGGCTGATGGCTACACCTTC.

The chain uses TRBV2 and TRBJ2-2, with 8 nucleotides matching TRBD2. This CDR3 region has 14 residues. The germline V gene has CDR1 SNHLY and CDR2 FYNNEI. The trim removed 6 bases at V and 5 bases at J, leaving 5 bases unmatched. In DNA form, the CDR3 reads TGTGCCAGCAGCCCTCGGGGGGGGACCGGGGAGCTGTTTTTT. Protein product: CASSPRGGTGELFF.

The V gene is TRBV7-3, the J gene TRBJ2-3; D uncertain. The germline V gene encodes CDR1 SGHTA and CDR2 FQGTGA. V was trimmed by 6 bases and J by 4 bases, leaving 8 bases between them. The CDR3 runs to 12 residues. The DNA for the CDR3 is TGTGCCAGCAGGCAGGCTCCAGATACGCAGTATTTT. Encoded protein: CASRQAPDTQYF. The variable domain in full, completed from reference TRBV7-3 and TRBJ2-3, reads GAGVSQTPSNKVTEKGKYVELRCDPISGHTALYWYRQSLGQGPEFLIYFQGTGAADDSGLPNDRFFAVRPEGSVSTLKIQRTERGDSAVYLCASRQAPDTQYFGPGTRLTVL.

V usage is TRBV6-5 and J usage is TRBJ1-1; D is perhaps TRBD1 (6 bases). Between the trimmed V and J ends, which lost 2 bases and 0 bases, there was a span of 7 bases. The CDR3 length is 14 residues. The germline V gene has CDR1 MNHEY and CDR2 SVGAGI. In DNA, the CDR3 is TGTGCCAGCAGTTACACAGGGTTGAACACTGAAGCTTTCTTT. Amino acids: CASSYTGLNTEAFF.

The rearrangement links TRBV7-3 to TRBJ2-3, with D perhaps TRBD2 (5 bases). Germline CDR1 and CDR2: SGHTA and FQGTGA. Trimming stripped 1 base from V and 5 bases from J, with 10 bases between. CDR3 length: 14 residues. The CDR3: CASSLNSRGDTQYF. CDR3 DNA sequence: TGTGCCAGCAGCTTAAATTCACGGGGAGATACGCAGTATTTT.

The rearrangement uses TRBV11-2 and TRBJ2-1, with D maybe TRBD2 (5 bases). Trimming left V 0 bases short and J 7 bases short, with 13 bases between. Looked up from germline, CDR1 is SGHAT and CDR2 is FQNNGV. The length of the CDR3 is 15 residues. The CDR3, as DNA: TGTGCCAGCAGCTTAGATGGGAGAAGGACGAATGAGCAGTTCTTC. It translates to CASSLDGRRTNEQFF.

J is TRBJ2-5 and V is TRBV6-5; D is possibly TRBD1 (5 bases). Germline V gene data show CDR1 as MNHEY and CDR2 as SVGAGI. Trimming cost V 8 bases and J 5 bases, with 9 bases left between them. This CDR3 comprises 11 residues. The CDR3 sequence is CASGASETQYF. The CDR3 DNA reads as TGTGCCAGCGGGGCATCGGAGACCCAGTACTTC.

This clone was seen a few times. The chain employs TRBV27 and TRBJ2-7; D unclear. Trimming pared 5 bases from V and 2 bases from J, leaving 16 bases between. CDR1 MNHEY and CDR2 SMNVEV come from the germline V gene (reference sequence). The CDR3 sequence is 15 residues long. The DNA for the CDR3 is TGTGCCAGCAGTCCCGGGTCAACCCTCCCCTACGAGCAGTACTTC. It codes for CASSPGSTLPYEQYF.

V is TRBV28 and J is TRBJ2-6, with 7 bases lining up with TRBD2. The length of the CDR3 is 16 residues. CDR1 is MDHEN, CDR2 SYDVKM, per germline. V shed 4 bases, J shed 2 bases, and the junction held 5 bases outside the gene matches. In DNA form, the CDR3 reads TGTGCCAGCAGTTCGGGAGGCCTCCCTGGGGCCAACGTCCTGACTTTC. Translation gives CASSSGGLPGANVLTF.

CDR3 sequence reads: CASRDRGFNTEAFF. CDR3 nucleotide sequence: TGCGCCAGCAGAGACAGGGGATTTAACACTGAAGCTTTCTTT. The V call is TRBV5-1, the J call TRBJ1-1; TRBD1 matches at 8 bases. Germline V gives CDR1 SGHRS, CDR2 YFSETQ. This CDR3 is 14 amino acids long. Trimming removed 5 bases from V and 2 bases from J; junction bases left unmatched: 5. Looking up the rest from reference TRBV5-1 and TRBJ1-1 gives the full variable domain: KAGVTQTPRYLIKTRGQQVTLSCSPISGHRSVSWYQQTPGQGLQFLFEYFSETQRNKGNFPGRFSGRQFSNSRSEMNVSTLELGDSALYLCASRDRGFNTEAFFGQGTRLTVV.

The V gene is TRBV3-1 (or the pseudogene TRBV3-2), the J gene TRBJ2-2; the D gene is possibly TRBD1 (6 bases). The CDR3 contains 14 residues. Germline V gives CDR1 LGHDT, CDR2 YNNKEL (reference sequence). The V gene lost 6 bases and the J gene lost 2 bases, with 10 bases spanning the gap. The CDR3 nucleotides read TGTGCCAGCAGGCTGGGACATAACACCGGGGAGCTGTTTTTT. As protein: CASRLGHNTGELFF.

This chain connects TRBV20-1 to TRBJ2-7; a possible D gene is TRBD2 (6 bases). Trimming cost V 5 bases and J 7 bases, with 12 bases left between them. The CDR3 consists of 11 residues. From germline, CDR1 is DFQATT and CDR2 SNEGSKA (reference sequence). CDR3 residues: CSAENREEQYF. The DNA for the CDR3 is TGCAGTGCTGAAAACCGGGAGGAGCAGTACTTC.

This clone occurred once. This sequence joins TRBV7-9 and TRBJ1-1; D remains ambiguous. Looked up from germline, CDR1 is SEHNR and CDR2 is FQNEAQ (reference sequence). V was shortened by 1 base and J by 2 bases, with 11 bases between the two germline ends. CDR3 length: 15 residues. CDR3 nucleotides: TGTGCCAGCAGCTTAGTAAGGCAGACTAACACTGAAGCTTTCTTT. This gives the protein CASSLVRQTNTEAFF.

The genes are TRBV3-1 (or the pseudogene TRBV3-2) and TRBJ2-3; weak D call: TRBD1 (5 bases). Germline V lookup: CDR1 LGHDT, CDR2 YNNKEL (reference sequence). This CDR3 spans 15 amino acids. Trimming removed 1 base from V and 5 bases from J, with 13 bases in between. CDR3 protein: CASSQGTRLGDTQYF. The CDR3 bases are TGTGCCAGCAGCCAAGGGACACGGCTAGGAGATACGCAGTATTTT.

This clone was observed a few times. The J gene is TRBJ2-2, the V gene TRBV19, with D hard to call. V shed 8 bases and J shed 5 bases, with 9 bases lying between them. CDR1 and CDR2 (germline): LNHDA, SQIVND (reference sequence). CDR3 size: 12 residues. The CDR3 DNA is TGTGCCAGTGGAGTATTAACCGGGGAGCTGTTTTTT. Translation: CASGVLTGELFF.

This clone was recorded once. Compared with germline, one end of the junction differs, possibly owing to a read error. CDR3 DNA: TGTGCCACCAGCGGAGACAGGGGAATTGTTAGCACAGATACGCAGTATTTT. This codes for CATSGDRGIVSTDTQYF. This chain uses TRBV15 with TRBJ2-3, with 8 bases lining up with TRBD1. Germline CDR1 reads LNHNV; CDR2 reads YYDKDF (reference sequence). The CDR3 consists of 17 residues.

The chain combines TRBV5-1 with TRBJ2-1; TRBD1 might be the D (7 bases). V lost 0 bases, J lost 7 bases, and 17 bases lay in between. This CDR3 region has 16 residues. In germline, CDR1 is SGHRS, CDR2 YFSETQ. The CDR3 nucleotides read TGCGCCAGCAGCTTGGAACCCGGCGGGACAGTGAATGAGCAGTTCTTC. Translation: CASSLEPGGTVNEQFF.